Following are 15 T cell receptor beta chains from one sample sequenced in a study of cytomegalovirus exposure and HLA in healthy donors. Both 60 Vbeta primers and 13 Jbeta primers went into the PCR. The repertoire was sequenced with immunoSEQ multiplex PCR; TCRdb's copy has only in-frame clones and lacks some. This repertoire shows 110,000 to 150,000 clones, roughly 80% found once; its top ten account for about 4.4%. The sample consisted of PBMCs. The source of these receptors is a man between 40 and 49 years old in good health and CMV-seronegative.

The chain couples TRBV11-2 to TRBJ2-7; 9 nucleotides line up with TRBD1. Germline V gene sequence: CDR1 SGHAT, CDR2 FQNNGV. J was trimmed by 2 bases and V by 4 bases; bases with no gene match: 3. The CDR3 totals 14 residues. This chain's CDR3 is CASSWGQGTYEQYF. The DNA for the CDR3 is TGTGCCAGCAGCTGGGGACAGGGCACCTACGAGCAGTACTTC. Full variable domain (outside the CDR3, taken from reference TRBV11-2 and TRBJ2-7): EAGVAQSPRYKIIEKRQSVAFWCNPISGHATLYWYQQILGQGPKLLIQFQNNGVVDDSQLPKDRFSAERLKGVDSTLKIQPAKLEDSAVYLCASSWGQGTYEQYFGPGTRLTVT.

The chain recombines TRBV5-1 with TRBJ1-3, with TRBD1 matching over 8 bases. The CDR3 length is 15 residues. CDR1 is SGHRS, CDR2 YFSETQ, per germline. Trimming cost V 5 bases and J 0 bases; bases outside gene matches: 4. DNA of the CDR3: TGCGCCAGCAGGACCGGACAGGGCTCTGGAAACACCATATATTTT. It codes for CASRTGQGSGNTIYF.

The rearrangement uses TRBV11-2 and TRBJ1-5; D is possibly TRBD1 (6 bases). The V end lost 2 bases, the J end lost 9 bases, and 11 bases lay between the germline ends. CDR3 size: 13 residues. Germline V gene data show CDR1 as SGHAT and CDR2 as FQNNGV. In nucleotides, the CDR3 is TGTGCCAGCAGCTTAACAGGGTCTGGGCCCCAGCATTTT. Translation: CASSLTGSGPQHF.

The DNA of the CDR3 is TGTGCCAGCAGTGGCGGACAGGGAGTGGGCTACACCTTC. Protein: CASSGGQGVGYTF. The V and J genes are TRBV27 and TRBJ1-2; TRBD1 agrees at 8 bases. This CDR3 spans 13 amino acids. Per germline, CDR1 MNHEY and CDR2 SMNVEV (reference sequence). J was trimmed by 8 bases and V by 5 bases; bases with no gene match: 7.

This clone was seen just once. DNA for the CDR3: TGTGCCGGAAGACCCCTATCGGGACAGGGCTCCTACGAGCAGTACTTC. Translated: CAGRPLSGQGSYEQYF. The chain joins TRBV30 to TRBJ2-7, with 9 bases lining up with TRBD1. The CDR3 extends over 16 amino acids. Germline assignment: CDR1 GTSNPN and CDR2 SVGIG (reference sequence). J lost 0 bases, V lost 8 bases, and 14 bases had no gene match.

The chain combines TRBV19 with TRBJ1-2, with no clear D. Germline CDR1 is LNHDA and CDR2 is SQIVND (reference sequence). The CDR3 loop spans 14 amino acids. V was pared by 1 base and J by 5 bases, with 11 bases between. The DNA for the CDR3 is TGTGCCAGTAGTATAGTCAACAGTGATTATGGCTACACCTTC. This sequence encodes CASSIVNSDYGYTF.

CDR3 nucleotides: TGCGCCAGCAGCCTTGCGACCGACAGGGTCCCAACTGAAGCTTTCTTT. It codes for CASSLATDRVPTEAFF. This rearrangement joins TRBV4-1 to TRBJ1-1; 7 nucleotides align to TRBD1. V was clipped by 4 bases and J by 5 bases; unmatched bases: 13. CDR3 size: 16 residues. Germline lookup yields CDR1 MGHRA and CDR2 YSYEKL.

The chain is built from TRBV5-6 and TRBJ2-7; 7 nucleotides line up with TRBD1. Germline V gene lookup returns CDR1 SGHDT and CDR2 YYEEEE. Germline trimming cut 5 bases from V and 6 bases from J; bases unmatched to any gene: 11. CDR3 length: 14 residues. CDR3 DNA: TGTGCCAGCAGTTTTCCGGGACAGCGATCCGAGCAGTACTTC. Protein product: CASSFPGQRSEQYF.

The chain uses TRBV18 and TRBJ1-1; 9 positions agree with TRBD1. CDR3 length equals 15 residues. With 4 bases clipped from V and 6 bases from J, the junction kept 9 bases outside the gene matches. Germline V lookup: CDR1 KGHSH, CDR2 LQKENI. The CDR3 nucleotides read TGTGCCAGCTCACACCCGACAGGGGGAAAAGCTGAAGCTTTCTTT. Translated, it gives CASSHPTGGKAEAFF.

This clone occurred once. The CDR3 loop is CASSRQGSEKLFF. As DNA, the CDR3 is TGTGCCAGCAGTCGTCAGGGATCTGAAAAACTGTTTTTT. The chain uses TRBV28 and TRBJ1-4; perhaps TRBD1 as D (5 bases). Germline values: CDR1 MDHEN, CDR2 SYDVKM. The CDR3 consists of 13 residues. V was cut by 5 bases and J by 7 bases, with 11 bases left in between.

This chain uses TRBV18 with TRBJ1-2, with D tentatively TRBD1 (5 bases). The CDR3 spans 16 residues. Looked up from germline, CDR1 is KGHSH and CDR2 is LQKENI. The V gene lost 2 bases and the J gene lost 4 bases, with 17 bases spanning the gap. Written as DNA, the CDR3 is TGTGCCAGCTCACCATCATTGCTGGGGCTCGGCTATGGCTACACCTTC. This sequence encodes CASSPSLLGLGYGYTF.

The J gene is TRBJ1-1, the V gene TRBV29-1; D might be TRBD1 (6 bases). Germline V gene data show CDR1 as SQVTM and CDR2 as ANQGSEA. The CDR3 sequence is 14 residues long. V lost 5 bases, J lost 5 bases, and 18 bases lay in between. Written as DNA, the CDR3 is TGCAGCGTTTACGGGGGCGGGGGGGGGACTGAAGCTTTCTTT. Protein: CSVYGGGGGTEAFF.

V usage is TRBV13 and J usage is TRBJ2-5; no clear D gene. The V gene lost 1 base and the J gene lost 2 bases, with 11 bases spanning the gap. CDR1 PRHDT and CDR2 FYEKMQ come from the germline V gene (reference sequence). This CDR3 comprises 15 residues. The CDR3 region has the DNA TGTGCCAGCAGCTTAGTTGGGCATCCGCAAGAGACCCAGTACTTC. It translates to CASSLVGHPQETQYF.

The rearrangement uses TRBV29-1 and TRBJ1-5, with TRBD1 as a possible D gene (6 bases). This CDR3 contains 14 residues. V lost 7 bases and J lost 0, with 13 bases in between. In germline, CDR1 is SQVTM, CDR2 ANQGSEA. CDR3 bases: TGCAGCGCCCGGGACACCGTTAGCAATCAGCCCCAGCATTTT. Translated, it gives CSARDTVSNQPQHF.

A few counts support this clone. The chain links TRBV19 to TRBJ1-1; the D gene is possibly TRBD1 (5 bases). The germline gives CDR1 LNHDA, CDR2 SQIVND (reference sequence). Trimming pared 6 bases from V and 6 bases from J, leaving 14 bases between. This CDR3 is 13 amino acids long. In DNA form, the CDR3 reads TGTGCCAGTAGCATTCCAGGGTCCGCTGAAGCTTTCTTT. Its translation is CASSIPGSAEAFF.